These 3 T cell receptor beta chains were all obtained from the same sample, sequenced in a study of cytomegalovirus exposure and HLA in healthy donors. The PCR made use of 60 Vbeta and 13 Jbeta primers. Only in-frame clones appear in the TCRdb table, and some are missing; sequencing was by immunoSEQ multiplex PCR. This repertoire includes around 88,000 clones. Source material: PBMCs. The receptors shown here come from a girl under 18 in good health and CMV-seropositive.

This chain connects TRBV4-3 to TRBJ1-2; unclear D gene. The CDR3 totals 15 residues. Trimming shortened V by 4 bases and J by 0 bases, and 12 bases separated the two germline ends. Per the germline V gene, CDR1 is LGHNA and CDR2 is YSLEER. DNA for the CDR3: TGCGCCAGCAGCCCAGGCGAGAGAGCTAACTATGGCTACACCTTC. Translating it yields CASSPGERANYGYTF.

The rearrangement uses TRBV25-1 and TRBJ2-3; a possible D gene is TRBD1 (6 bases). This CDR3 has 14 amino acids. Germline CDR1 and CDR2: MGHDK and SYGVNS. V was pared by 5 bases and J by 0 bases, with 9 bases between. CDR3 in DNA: TGTGCCAGCAGTCTAAGGGGGAGCACAGATACGCAGTATTTT. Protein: CASSLRGSTDTQYF.

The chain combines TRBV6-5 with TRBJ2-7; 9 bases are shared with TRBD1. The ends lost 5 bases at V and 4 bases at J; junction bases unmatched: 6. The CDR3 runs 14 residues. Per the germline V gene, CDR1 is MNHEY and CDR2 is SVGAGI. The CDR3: CASSPRQGGYEQYV. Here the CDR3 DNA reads TGTGCCAGCAGTCCACGACAGGGGGGGTACGAGCAGTACGTC.